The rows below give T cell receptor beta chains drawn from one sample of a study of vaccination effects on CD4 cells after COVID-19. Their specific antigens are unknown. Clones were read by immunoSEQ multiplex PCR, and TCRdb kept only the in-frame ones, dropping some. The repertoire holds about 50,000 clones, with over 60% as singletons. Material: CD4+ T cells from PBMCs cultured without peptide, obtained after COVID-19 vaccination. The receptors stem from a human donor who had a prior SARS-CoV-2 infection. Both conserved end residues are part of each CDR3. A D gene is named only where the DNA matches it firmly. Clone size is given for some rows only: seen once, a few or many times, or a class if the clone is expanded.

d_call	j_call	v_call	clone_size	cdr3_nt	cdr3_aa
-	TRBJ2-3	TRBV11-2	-	TGTGCCAGCAACCCAGGGGTAGCGGGCCGAGGGGCAGATACGCAGTATTTT	CASNPGVAGRGADTQYF
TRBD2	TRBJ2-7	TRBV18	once	TGTGCCAGCTCACCAATGCTACGGGAGGGGTCCTACGAGCAGTACTTC	CASSPMLREGSYEQYF
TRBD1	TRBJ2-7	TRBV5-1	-	TGCGCCAGCAGCCAAGACGCCGGGACAGGGGGCTCGCAGTACTTC	CASSQDAGTGGSQYF
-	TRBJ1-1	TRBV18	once	TGTGCCAGCTCTGAGGGAAGAGACACTGAAGCTTTCTTT	CASSEGRDTEAFF
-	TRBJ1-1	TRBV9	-	TGTGCCAGCAGCGTAGCTATAGAGAACACTGAAGCTTTCTTT	CASSVAIENTEAFF
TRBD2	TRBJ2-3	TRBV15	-	TGTGCCACCAGCAGAGATCTTGCCGGGGGGGCTAGCACAGATACGCAGTATTTT	CATSRDLAGGASTDTQYF
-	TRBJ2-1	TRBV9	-	TGTGCCAGCAGCCCCAACCCGGGGTCTGAGCAGTTCTTC	CASSPNPGSEQFF
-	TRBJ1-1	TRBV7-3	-	TGTGCCAGCAGCTTAGTGACAGCCTTGAACACTGAAGCTTTCTTT	CASSLVTALNTEAFF
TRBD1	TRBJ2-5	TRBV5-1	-	TGCGCCAGCAGCTTGGTAGCGACAGGGGGCGGAGAGACCCAGTACTTC	CASSLVATGGGETQYF
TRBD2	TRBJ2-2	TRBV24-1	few	TGTGCCACCAGTGATTTAGGCGGGAGTCCCACCGGGGAGCTGTTTTTT	CATSDLGGSPTGELFF